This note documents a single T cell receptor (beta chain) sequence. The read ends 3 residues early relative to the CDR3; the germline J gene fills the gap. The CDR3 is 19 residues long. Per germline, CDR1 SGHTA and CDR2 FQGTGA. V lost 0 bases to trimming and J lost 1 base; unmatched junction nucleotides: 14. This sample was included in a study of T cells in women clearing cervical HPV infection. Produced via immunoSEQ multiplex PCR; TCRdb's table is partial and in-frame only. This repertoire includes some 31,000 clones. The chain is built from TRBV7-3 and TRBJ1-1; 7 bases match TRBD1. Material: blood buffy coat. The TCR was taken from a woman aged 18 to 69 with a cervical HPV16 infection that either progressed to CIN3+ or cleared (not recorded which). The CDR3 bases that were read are TGTGCCAGCAGCTTAACGGGAGGTCTGACCGGGACAGCGAACACTGAA. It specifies CASSLTGGLTGTANTE. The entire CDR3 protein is CASSLTGGLTGTANTEAFF.